A selection of T cell receptor beta chains follows, all from one sample in a study of T-cell reconstitution after alpha-beta-depleted transplantation in children. TCRdb fed the PCR reads into MiXCR, producing one record per CDR3 protein. The table lists approximately 85,000 distinct CDR3 sequences, roughly 15% of them singletons. Sample: PBMCs, mostly from graft donor cells, taken 180 days after TCRalphabeta/CD19-depleted stem cell transplant. The origin of the receptors is a male patient aged 2 to 10 who had a stem cell transplant for acute lymphoblastic leukemia, so the T cells may come from the graft donor. Both conserved end residues are part of each CDR3. The D gene is left open where the match is weak. A row's size may be missing; if present it is once, few, many or a size class.

D gene: NA
clone size: NA
J gene: TRBJ2-2
V gene: TRBV11-2
CDR3 DNA: TGTGCCAGCAGTCCTTCCCTATTGTGGGCCACCGGGGAGCTGTTTTTT
CDR3 protein: CASSPSLLWATGELFF

D gene: TRBD1
clone size: NA
J gene: TRBJ2-5
V gene: TRBV24-1
CDR3 DNA: TGTGCCACCAGTGATCCCGGACAGGGAAGGGTGACCCAGTACTTC
CDR3 protein: CATSDPGQGRVTQYF

D gene: NA
clone size: NA
J gene: TRBJ2-6
V gene: TRBV10-3
CDR3 DNA: TGTGCCATCAGTGAGTCGAACGCAGGGGTGCAGGGGGCCAACGTCCTGACTTTC
CDR3 protein: CAISESNAGVQGANVLTF

D gene: NA
clone size: NA
J gene: TRBJ1-2
V gene: TRBV7-2
CDR3 DNA: TGTGCCAGCAGCTTAATGGCTAACTATGGCTACACCTTC
CDR3 protein: CASSLMANYGYTF

D gene: NA
clone size: few
J gene: TRBJ1-1
V gene: TRBV7-9
CDR3 DNA: TGTGCCAGCAGGCTAGGGAGGATCACTGAAGCTTTCTTT
CDR3 protein: CASRLGRITEAFF

D gene: NA
clone size: few
J gene: TRBJ1-1
V gene: TRBV18
CDR3 DNA: TGTGCCAGCTCACCACCGTATGCCCGGATGAACACTGAAGCTTTCTTT
CDR3 protein: CASSPPYARMNTEAFF

D gene: NA
clone size: many
J gene: TRBJ2-7
V gene: TRBV7-8
CDR3 DNA: TGTGCCAGCAGCTTAGGGGGACCCTCAAGGGAGTACTTC
CDR3 protein: CASSLGGPSREYF

D gene: NA
clone size: NA
J gene: TRBJ1-3
V gene: TRBV4-2
CDR3 DNA: TGTGCCAGCAGCCAAGAGGGGAGGTCTGGAAACACCATATATTTT
CDR3 protein: CASSQEGRSGNTIYF

D gene: TRBD2
clone size: NA
J gene: TRBJ2-5
V gene: TRBV5-1
CDR3 DNA: TGCGCCAGCAGCCGTACTAGCGATGGGGCGCAAGAGACCCAGTACTTC
CDR3 protein: CASSRTSDGAQETQYF

D gene: TRBD1
clone size: few
J gene: TRBJ2-2
V gene: TRBV24-1
CDR3 DNA: TGTGCCACCAGTGATTTTGGTGGGACAGGCGAGGAGCTGTTTTTT
CDR3 protein: CATSDFGGTGEELFF

D gene: NA
clone size: few
J gene: TRBJ1-1
V gene: TRBV12-3/TRBV12-4
CDR3 DNA: TGTGCCAGCACCCGAGGTCGGTATGAAGCTTTCTTT
CDR3 protein: CASTRGRYEAFF

D gene: TRBD2
clone size: many
J gene: TRBJ2-1
V gene: TRBV9
CDR3 DNA: TGTGCCAGCAAGGCTAGCGGGATAGGGGGTGAGCAGTTCTTC
CDR3 protein: CASKASGIGGEQFF

D gene: NA
clone size: few
J gene: TRBJ1-5
V gene: TRBV7-6
CDR3 DNA: TGTGCCAGCAGCTTAGCGCGAGGAGGCCCAGGGCAGCCCCAGCATTTT
CDR3 protein: CASSLARGGPGQPQHF

D gene: TRBD2
clone size: once
J gene: TRBJ2-3
V gene: TRBV20-1
CDR3 DNA: TGCAGTGCTCCTCCCTTAGTAGCGGGGGAATACACAGATACGCAGTATTTT
CDR3 protein: CSAPPLVAGEYTDTQYF

D gene: NA
clone size: NA
J gene: TRBJ2-7
V gene: TRBV20-1
CDR3 DNA: TGCAGTGCTATGAGGAGAGACTACGAGCAGTACTTC
CDR3 protein: CSAMRRDYEQYF

D gene: NA
clone size: few
J gene: TRBJ2-1
V gene: TRBV9
CDR3 DNA: TGTGCCAGCAGCGGCCGGGACAACTACAATGAGCAGTTCTTC
CDR3 protein: CASSGRDNYNEQFF

D gene: TRBD2
clone size: few
J gene: TRBJ2-5
V gene: TRBV20-1
CDR3 DNA: TGCAGTGCTACATTGCCTAGCGGGGGGTCACAAGAGACCCAGTACTTC
CDR3 protein: CSATLPSGGSQETQYF

D gene: NA
clone size: many
J gene: TRBJ2-3
V gene: TRBV12-3/TRBV12-4
CDR3 DNA: TGTGCCAGCAGTTTAGCGCTCAGCGGGACAGATACGCAGTATTTT
CDR3 protein: CASSLALSGTDTQYF

D gene: NA
clone size: few
J gene: TRBJ2-7
V gene: TRBV27
CDR3 DNA: TGTGCCAGCAGTTTATACCAGGACTCCTACGAGCAGTACTTC
CDR3 protein: CASSLYQDSYEQYF

D gene: TRBD2
clone size: many
J gene: TRBJ2-2
V gene: TRBV7-2
CDR3 DNA: TGTGCCAGCAGTTTCCACAAGCGGGAGGCCGGGGAGCTGTTTTTT
CDR3 protein: CASSFHKREAGELFF

D gene: NA
clone size: NA
J gene: TRBJ2-5
V gene: TRBV5-1
CDR3 DNA: TGCGCCAGCGACGTGGGGGCTAGGGACCAAGAGACCCAGTACTTC
CDR3 protein: CASDVGARDQETQYF

D gene: NA
clone size: few
J gene: TRBJ1-3
V gene: TRBV7-8
CDR3 DNA: TGTGCCAGCAGCTTAGGTGGGGGCGTGCAGGAAAACACCATATATTTT
CDR3 protein: CASSLGGGVQENTIYF

D gene: NA
clone size: few
J gene: TRBJ2-2
V gene: TRBV5-1
CDR3 DNA: TGCGCCAGCAGCTATGAAATGAACACCGGGGAGCTGTTTTTT
CDR3 protein: CASSYEMNTGELFF

D gene: NA
clone size: few
J gene: TRBJ2-1
V gene: TRBV12-3/TRBV12-4
CDR3 DNA: TGTGCCAGCAGTTTAAGCAGGAGGTACAATGAGCAGTTCTTC
CDR3 protein: CASSLSRRYNEQFF

D gene: TRBD1
clone size: NA
J gene: TRBJ2-7
V gene: TRBV20-1
CDR3 DNA: TGCAGTGCTAGAGATTGGGACAGGGCATCCTACGAGCAGTACTTC
CDR3 protein: CSARDWDRASYEQYF

D gene: TRBD2
clone size: NA
J gene: TRBJ2-2
V gene: TRBV20-1
CDR3 DNA: TGCAGTGCTAGGGATAGCGGGGGTGACACCGGGGAGCTGTTTTTT
CDR3 protein: CSARDSGGDTGELFF

D gene: NA
clone size: few
J gene: TRBJ2-1
V gene: TRBV19
CDR3 DNA: TGTGCCAGTAGTATAGATCCCTGGGACAATGAGCAGTTCTTC
CDR3 protein: CASSIDPWDNEQFF